What follows are 14 T cell receptor beta chains derived from one specimen sequenced in a study of T cell responses to AZD1222 COVID-19 vaccine. The method was immunoSEQ multiplex PCR; TCRdb's version includes in-frame clones alone and lacks a portion of them. Altogether about 150,000 clones are present, 89% being singletons, with the ten largest covering about 5%. Sequenced material: peripheral blood, taken on day 0 of AZD1222 vaccination. Receptors originate from an adult in good health.

J is TRBJ2-5 and V is TRBV19; 8 bases are a match to TRBD1. The CDR3 runs 12 residues. Germline V gives CDR1 LNHDA, CDR2 SQIVND (reference sequence). V shed 5 bases, J shed 4 bases, and the junction held 0 bases outside the gene matches. The CDR3 spells CASSDRGETQYF. CDR3 coding DNA: TGTGCCAGTAGTGACAGGGGAGAGACCCAGTACTTC.

The chain links TRBV28 to TRBJ1-6, with D perhaps matching TRBD1 (6 bases). Germline V gene lookup returns CDR1 MDHEN and CDR2 SYDVKM. The length of the CDR3 is 15 residues. Trimming took off 8 bases at V and 0 bases at J, with 11 bases between the two ends. The CDR3, as DNA: TGTGCCAGCGGAGGGGGGAGCTCCTATAATTCACCCCTCCACTTT. It specifies CASGGGSSYNSPLHF.

This clone was recorded only once. This chain connects TRBV29-1 to TRBJ1-1; D is unresolved. Trimming took off 3 bases at V and 3 bases at J, with 11 bases between the two ends. CDR1 and CDR2 (germline): SQVTM, ANQGSEA. The CDR3 spans 13 residues. In nucleotides, the CDR3 is TGCAGCGTTGAGAGGAAGTTAGACACTGAAGCTTTCTTT. Translating it yields CSVERKLDTEAFF.

The CDR3: CASSLGWTGEETQYF. In nucleotides, the CDR3 is TGCGCCAGCAGCTTGGGTTGGACAGGAGAAGAGACCCAGTACTTC. The chain carries TRBV5-1 and TRBJ2-5, with 7 bases lining up with TRBD1. V shed 0 bases and J 3 bases; nucleotides not matched to a gene: 5. CDR1 and CDR2 from the germline V gene are SGHRS and YFSETQ. This CDR3 has 15 amino acids.

The rearrangement uses TRBV7-9 and TRBJ2-7; D perhaps matches TRBD2 (6 bases). There are 14 residues in the CDR3. Trimming removed 5 bases from V and 4 bases from J, with 15 bases in between. Germline V gives CDR1 SEHNR, CDR2 FQNEAQ (reference sequence). The CDR3 reads CASSPTGTYYEQYF. CDR3 DNA: TGTGCCAGCAGCCCAACCGGGACTTATTACGAGCAGTACTTC.

The table lists this clone with a count of one. The CDR3 reads CASSKTSGRGYNEQFF. Written as DNA, the CDR3 is TGCGCCAGCTCAAAAACTAGCGGGAGGGGGTACAATGAGCAGTTCTTC. This sequence joins TRBV10-1 and TRBJ2-1, with 13 bases matching TRBD2. This CDR3 is 16 amino acids long. Germline assignment: CDR1 WNHNN and CDR2 SYGVQD (reference sequence). J was trimmed by 4 bases and V by 8 bases; bases with no gene match: 8.

V gene TRBV18 combines with J gene TRBJ2-5; D gene ambiguous. Germline V gene sequence: CDR1 KGHSH, CDR2 LQKENI. The CDR3 runs to 13 residues. Trimming took off 6 bases at V and 1 base at J, with 9 bases between the two ends. CDR3 loop: CASSRDSQETQYF. DNA for the CDR3: TGTGCCAGCTCTCGAGACTCCCAAGAGACCCAGTACTTC.

This chain joins TRBV7-3 and TRBJ2-1; possibly TRBD2 for D (5 bases). This CDR3 contains 13 residues. Trimming removed 4 bases at V and 3 bases at J, with 7 bases between. Germline V CDR1 and CDR2: SGHTA, FQGTGA. The CDR3 region has the DNA TGTGCCAGCAGCTCCGGACTCTACAATGAGCAGTTCTTC. Amino acid sequence: CASSSGLYNEQFF.

The genes are TRBV24-1 and TRBJ2-3; possibly TRBD1 for D (5 bases). Between the trimmed V and J ends, which lost 0 bases and 2 bases, there was a span of 8 bases. There are 15 residues in the CDR3. Germline CDR1 is KGHDR and CDR2 is SFDVKD. CDR3 amino acids: CATSDLDSHTDTQYF. The CDR3 bases are TGTGCCACCAGTGATTTGGACAGCCACACAGATACGCAGTATTTT.

This clone is a singleton in its sample. The chain is built from TRBV29-1 and TRBJ2-2; D not resolved. Trimming left V 6 bases short and J 1 base short, with 12 bases between. Germline lookup yields CDR1 SQVTM and CDR2 ANQGSEA. CDR3 length: 14 amino acids. The CDR3 here is CSVSLVLNTGELFF. The CDR3 DNA reads TGCAGCGTCTCCCTTGTCTTGAACACCGGGGAGCTGTTTTTT.

The chain links TRBV7-7 to TRBJ2-5, with 14 nucleotides matching TRBD2. The CDR3 covers 15 residues. In germline, CDR1 is SSHAT, CDR2 FNYEAQ (reference sequence). J lost 4 bases, V lost 4 bases, and 2 bases had no gene match. The CDR3 region is CASSSGLAGGETQYF. CDR3 coding DNA: TGTGCCAGCAGCTCTGGACTAGCGGGAGGAGAGACCCAGTACTTC. The whole variable domain, filled in from reference TRBV7-7 and TRBJ2-5, reads GAGVSQSPRYKVTKRGQDVTLRCDPISSHATLYWYQQALGQGPEFLTYFNYEAQPDKSGLPSDRFSAERPEGSISTLTIQRTEQRDSAMYRCASSSGLAGGETQYFGPGTRLLVL.

This clone was seen a handful of times. The chain couples TRBV4-3 to TRBJ1-4; D ambiguous. The CDR3 loop spans 12 amino acids. V dropped 4 bases and J dropped 7 bases, with 7 bases sitting between them. The germline CDR1 and CDR2 sequences are LGHNA and YSLEER. CDR3 in amino acids: CASSPLGEKLFF. In nucleotides, the CDR3 is TGCGCCAGCAGCCCATTGGGTGAAAAACTGTTTTTT.

This sequence joins TRBV7-2 and TRBJ2-1; 13 bases are shared with TRBD2. Germline values: CDR1 SGHTA, CDR2 FQGNSA. The CDR3 runs to 16 residues. J was trimmed by 7 bases and V by 1 base; bases with no gene match: 4. CDR3 bases: TGTGCCAGCAGCTTAGTTGTGACTAGCGGGGGGAATGAGCAGTTCTTC. Translating it yields CASSLVVTSGGNEQFF.

The rearrangement joins TRBV28 to TRBJ1-1; the match to TRBD1 covers 7 bases. V shed 7 bases, J shed 4 bases, and the junction held 0 bases outside the gene matches. The CDR3 has 11 amino acids. Germline values: CDR1 MDHEN, CDR2 SYDVKM. The CDR3 DNA is TGTGCCAGCAAGGGGGCCACTGAAGCTTTCTTT. Protein sequence: CASKGATEAFF.